This T cell receptor (beta chain) is drawn from a study of blood T cells in healthy people across ages. With a J-beta primer mix and a sample-barcoded 5' primer, a second PCR ran roughly 7 to 11 cycles. In TCRdb, the 5' RACE reads were re-called with MiXCR into one record per CDR3 protein. This sample has around 2 million distinct CDR3 sequences, with more than 35% found just once. Germline trimming cut 6 bases from V and 5 bases from J; bases unmatched to any gene: 10. The CDR3 is made up of 15 amino acids. In terms of origin and age, donors were healthy Caucasian individuals from Russia aged roughly 6 to 95. Researchers report isolating at least 7 million PBMCs per sample. Total RNA extracted from each sample amounted to at least 6 micrograms.

Sequencing was performed on blood. The V call is TRBV12-3 or TRBV12-4, the J call TRBJ2-3, with 8 bases fitting TRBD2. This sequence originates from a human donor in good health. The DNA of the CDR3 is TGTGCCAGCAGCCGGGGACGGGGGGGACTAGATACGCAGTATTTT. As protein: CASSRGRGGLDTQYF.